The next 5 T cell receptor beta chains were all read from a single sample in a study of T cell responses to AZD1222 COVID-19 vaccine. The table came from immunoSEQ multiplex PCR; TCRdb's copy has only in-frame clones and leaves some out. Seen here are about 190,000 clones, approximately 90% observed once, and the top ten hold 0.99%. The sample in question was peripheral blood, obtained on day 0 of AZD1222 vaccination. The receptors were sampled from an adult in good health.

This chain links TRBV25-1 with TRBJ2-7; weak D call: TRBD1 (6 bases). The V gene lost 2 bases and the J gene lost 6 bases, with 11 bases spanning the gap. The germline V gene has CDR1 MGHDK and CDR2 SYGVNS. This CDR3 has 13 amino acids. This CDR3 reads CASSEPRGFEQYF. For the CDR3, the DNA is TGTGCCAGCAGTGAACCCAGGGGATTCGAGCAGTACTTC.

This chain joins TRBV5-4 and TRBJ2-1, with TRBD2 matching over 8 bases. J was trimmed by 8 bases and V by 4 bases; bases with no gene match: 11. CDR3 length equals 15 residues. From germline, CDR1 is SGHNT and CDR2 YYREEE (reference sequence). Here the CDR3 reads CASSAGGRGVYEQFF. In DNA form, the CDR3 reads TGTGCCAGCAGCGCCGGTGGGCGGGGGGTTTATGAGCAGTTCTTC. Full variable domain (missing parts from reference TRBV5-4 and TRBJ2-1): ETGVTQSPTHLIKTRGQQVTLRCSSQSGHNTVSWYQQALGQGPQFIFQYYREEENGRGNFPPRFSGLQFPNYSSELNVNALELDDSALYLCASSAGGRGVYEQFFGPGTRLTVL.

J is TRBJ1-2 and V is TRBV7-9; 9 bases line up with TRBD1. The trim removed 1 base at V and 2 bases at J, leaving 2 bases unmatched. The germline V gene encodes CDR1 SEHNR and CDR2 FQNEAQ (reference sequence). The CDR3 runs 15 residues. CDR3 in amino acids: CASSLEGQGNYGYTF. CDR3 in DNA: TGTGCCAGCAGCTTAGAGGGACAGGGAAACTATGGCTACACCTTC.

This chain uses TRBV19 with TRBJ1-5, with D perhaps TRBD1 (6 bases). Germline V gene sequence: CDR1 LNHDA, CDR2 SQIVND (reference sequence). V shed 6 bases and J shed 4 bases, with 16 bases lying between them. The CDR3 is 15 residues long. The CDR3 loop reads CASRVRVRGNQPQHF. The CDR3 nucleotides are TGTGCCAGTAGGGTCAGAGTCAGGGGTAATCAGCCCCAGCATTTT.

The chain recombines TRBV13 with TRBJ2-7; 14 bases line up with TRBD2. The CDR3 runs to 15 residues. Germline assignment: CDR1 PRHDT and CDR2 FYEKMQ (reference sequence). V lost 5 bases to trimming and J lost 6 bases; unmatched junction nucleotides: 6. The CDR3 bases are TGTGCCAGCAGCCATCGACTAGCGGGGGGGCGCGAGCAGTACTTC. It encodes CASSHRLAGGREQYF.